This entry features one T cell receptor (beta chain) sequence. Its antigen is as yet unknown. The same CDR3 is also encoded by other DNA sequences in this sample. Per germline, CDR1 SGHDT and CDR2 YYEEEE. The ends were cut back, 4 bases at V and 5 bases at J, with 12 bases in the middle. The CDR3 runs 13 residues. The method was immunoSEQ multiplex PCR; TCRdb's version includes in-frame clones alone and lacks a portion of them. The sample consists of about 5,600 clones, about 68% of them appearing once. Nucleic acids came from premalignant or tumor cells enriched by macro-dissection. This entry belongs to a study of immune evolution from preneoplasia to lung adenocarcinoma. Study-level background: HLA loss of heterozygosity: over 5.5% AIS, roughly 15% MIA, over 30% ADC, none AAH.

Whole-study results and caveats: T cell clonality was higher in KRAS-mutant than EGFR-mutant or wild-type nodules.

The sequencing sample was made of FFPE lung adenocarcinoma in situ tissue. The chain carries TRBV5-6 and TRBJ1-2, with D perhaps matching TRBD1 (5 bases). The TCR originated in a person aged 60-80 years with lung adenocarcinoma. The CDR3 spells CASSLGGSYGYTF. The CDR3 coding sequence is TGTGCCAGCAGCCTCGGGGGGAGTTATGGCTACACCTTC.